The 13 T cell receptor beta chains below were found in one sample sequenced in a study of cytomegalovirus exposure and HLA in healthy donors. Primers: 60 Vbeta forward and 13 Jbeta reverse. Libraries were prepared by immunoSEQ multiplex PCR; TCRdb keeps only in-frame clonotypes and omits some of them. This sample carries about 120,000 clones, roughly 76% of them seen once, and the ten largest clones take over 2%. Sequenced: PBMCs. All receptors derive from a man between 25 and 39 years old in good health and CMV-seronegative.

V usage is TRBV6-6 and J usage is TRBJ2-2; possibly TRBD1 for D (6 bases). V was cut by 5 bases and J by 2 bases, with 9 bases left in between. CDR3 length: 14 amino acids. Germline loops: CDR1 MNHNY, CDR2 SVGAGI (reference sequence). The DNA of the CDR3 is TGTGCCAGCAGTGTCAGGGGAAACACCGGGGAGCTGTTTTTT. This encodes CASSVRGNTGELFF.

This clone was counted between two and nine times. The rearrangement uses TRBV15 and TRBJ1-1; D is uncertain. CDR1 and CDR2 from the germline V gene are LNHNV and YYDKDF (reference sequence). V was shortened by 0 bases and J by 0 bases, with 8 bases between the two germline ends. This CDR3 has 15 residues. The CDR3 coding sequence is TGTGCCACCAGCAGAGATCCAGTTTTGAACACTGAAGCTTTCTTT. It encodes CATSRDPVLNTEAFF.

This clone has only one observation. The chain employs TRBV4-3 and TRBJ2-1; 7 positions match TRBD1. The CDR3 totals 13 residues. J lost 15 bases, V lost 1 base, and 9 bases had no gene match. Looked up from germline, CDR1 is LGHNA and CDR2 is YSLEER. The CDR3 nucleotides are TGCGCCAGCAGCCAAGGGATAGGGGGCGATGGGTTCTTC. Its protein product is CASSQGIGGDGFF.

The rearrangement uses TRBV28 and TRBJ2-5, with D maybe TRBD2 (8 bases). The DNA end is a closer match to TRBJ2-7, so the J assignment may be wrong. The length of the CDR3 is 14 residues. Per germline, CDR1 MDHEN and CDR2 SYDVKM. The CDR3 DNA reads TGTGCCAGCCCCTCGGGAGGGGGCAGCTACGAGCAGTACTTC. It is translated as CASPSGGGSYEQYF.

CDR3 DNA: TGTGCCAGCAGCCTCGGGACAGCCGGAAACACCATATATTTT. Amino acid sequence: CASSLGTAGNTIYF. This rearrangement joins TRBV11-2 to TRBJ1-3; 7 bases map to TRBD1. The V and J ends lost 5 bases and 4 bases, in that order; junction bases with no gene match: 5. This CDR3 has 14 residues. Germline V gene sequence: CDR1 SGHAT, CDR2 FQNNGV.

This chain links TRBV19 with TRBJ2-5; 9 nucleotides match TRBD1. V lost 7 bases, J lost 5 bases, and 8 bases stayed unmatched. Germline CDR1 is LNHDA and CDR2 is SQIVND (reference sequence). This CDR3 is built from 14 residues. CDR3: CASTLGQGYETQYF. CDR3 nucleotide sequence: TGTGCCAGTACGCTGGGACAGGGTTACGAGACCCAGTACTTC.

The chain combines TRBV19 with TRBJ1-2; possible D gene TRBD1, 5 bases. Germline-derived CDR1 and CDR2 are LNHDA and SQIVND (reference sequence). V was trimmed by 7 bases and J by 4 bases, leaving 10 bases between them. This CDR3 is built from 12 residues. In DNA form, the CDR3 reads TGTGCCAGTAACTCAGGGTTCTATGGCTACACCTTC. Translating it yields CASNSGFYGYTF.

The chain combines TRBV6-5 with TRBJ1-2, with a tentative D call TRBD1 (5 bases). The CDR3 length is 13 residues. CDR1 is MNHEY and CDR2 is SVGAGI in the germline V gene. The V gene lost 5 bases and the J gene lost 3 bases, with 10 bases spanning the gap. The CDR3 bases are TGTGCCAGCAGTGGGGCAGGGCACTATGGCTACACCTTC. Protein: CASSGAGHYGYTF.

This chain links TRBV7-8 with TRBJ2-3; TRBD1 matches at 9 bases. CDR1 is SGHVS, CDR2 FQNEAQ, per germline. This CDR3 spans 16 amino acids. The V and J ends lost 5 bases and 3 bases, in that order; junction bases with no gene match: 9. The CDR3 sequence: CASSQGTGPGTDTQYF. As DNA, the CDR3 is TGTGCCAGCAGCCAAGGGACAGGGCCCGGGACAGATACGCAGTATTTT.

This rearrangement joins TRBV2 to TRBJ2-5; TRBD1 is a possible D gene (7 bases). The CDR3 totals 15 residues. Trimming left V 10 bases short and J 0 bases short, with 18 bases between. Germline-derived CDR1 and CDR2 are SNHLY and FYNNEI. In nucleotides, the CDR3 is TGTGCCACCCGGGACAGAGGGGGGTACCAAGAGACCCAGTACTTC. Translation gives CATRDRGGYQETQYF.

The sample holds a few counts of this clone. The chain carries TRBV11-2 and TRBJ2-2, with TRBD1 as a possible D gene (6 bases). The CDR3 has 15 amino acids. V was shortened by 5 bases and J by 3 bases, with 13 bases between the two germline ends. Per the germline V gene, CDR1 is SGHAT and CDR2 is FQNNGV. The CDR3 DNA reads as TGTGCCAGCAGCCCACTACAGGGAGACACCGGGGAGCTGTTTTTT. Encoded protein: CASSPLQGDTGELFF.

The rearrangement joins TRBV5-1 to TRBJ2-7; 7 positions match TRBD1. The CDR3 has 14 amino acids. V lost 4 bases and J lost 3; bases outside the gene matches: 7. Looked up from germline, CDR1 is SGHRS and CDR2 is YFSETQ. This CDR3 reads CASSPGQIDYEQYF. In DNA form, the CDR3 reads TGCGCCAGCAGCCCGGGACAGATTGACTACGAGCAGTACTTC.

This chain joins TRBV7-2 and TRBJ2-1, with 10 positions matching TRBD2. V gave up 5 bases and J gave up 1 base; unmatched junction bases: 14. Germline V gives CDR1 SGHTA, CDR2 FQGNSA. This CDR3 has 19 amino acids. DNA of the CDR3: TGTGCCAGCAGCCGAGGGGCTAGCGGGGGCCGGGTTTCCTACAATGAGCAGTTCTTC. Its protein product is CASSRGASGGRVSYNEQFF. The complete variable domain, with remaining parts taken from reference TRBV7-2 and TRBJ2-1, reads GAGVSQSPSNKVTEKGKDVELRCDPISGHTALYWYRQSLGQGLEFLIYFQGNSAPDKSGLPSDRFSAERTGGSVSTLTIQRTQQEDSAVYLCASSRGASGGRVSYNEQFFGPGTRLTVL.